These 19 T cell receptor beta chains were all obtained from the same sample, sequenced in a study of blood T cell repertoires in COVID-19. Clones were read by immunoSEQ multiplex PCR, and TCRdb kept only the in-frame ones, dropping some. The repertoire holds roughly 45,000 clones, with roughly 90% as singletons. The sequenced sample consisted of peripheral blood. These receptors came from a man aged 65 to 85 with active COVID-19.

V usage is TRBV18 and J usage is TRBJ2-1, with D perhaps matching TRBD1 (6 bases). Germline V gene lookup returns CDR1 KGHSH and CDR2 LQKENI. The CDR3 consists of 16 residues. Trimming pared 4 bases from V and 0 bases from J, leaving 13 bases between. The CDR3 protein is CASSQAGASSYNEQFF. CDR3 in DNA: TGTGCCAGCTCACAGGCAGGGGCCAGCTCCTACAATGAGCAGTTCTTC.

V gene TRBV6-4 combines with J gene TRBJ2-7; TRBD2 agrees at 9 bases. From germline, CDR1 is MRHNA and CDR2 SNTAGT. The CDR3 is made up of 14 amino acids. V shed 6 bases, J shed 0 bases, and the junction held 3 bases outside the gene matches. The CDR3 region is CASRAGGPSYEQYF. DNA of the CDR3: TGTGCCAGCAGGGCGGGAGGGCCCTCCTACGAGCAGTACTTC.

The gene calls are TRBV19 and TRBJ1-1; possibly TRBD1 for D (6 bases). V lost 5 bases and J 1 base, leaving 11 bases between the germline ends. The germline V gene has CDR1 LNHDA and CDR2 SQIVND (reference sequence). This CDR3 is built from 14 residues. The CDR3 spells CASSVGAWNTEAFF. The CDR3 region has the DNA TGTGCCAGTAGTGTGGGGGCGTGGAACACTGAAGCTTTCTTT. Drawing the rest from reference TRBV19 and TRBJ1-1, the complete variable domain is DGGITQSPKYLFRKEGQNVTLSCEQNLNHDAMYWYRQDPGQGLRLIYYSQIVNDFQKGDIAEGYSVSREKKESFPLTVTSAQKNPTAFYLCASSVGAWNTEAFFGQGTRLTVV.

V and J are TRBV9 and TRBJ2-5; 9 bases are a match to TRBD2. The CDR3 is 16 residues long. The germline gives CDR1 SGDLS, CDR2 YYNGEE. V was clipped by 0 bases and J by 4 bases; unmatched bases: 7. The CDR3 protein is CASSVVPAGGGETQYF. The CDR3 nucleotides read TGTGCCAGCAGCGTAGTTCCAGCGGGGGGCGGAGAGACCCAGTACTTC.

This clone occurred once. The CDR3 is CASSIYPRSLNTEAFF. The CDR3 coding sequence is TGTGCCAGCAGCATATATCCTAGGTCGTTGAACACTGAAGCTTTCTTT. The V call is TRBV21-1, the J call TRBJ1-1. TRBV21-1 is a recognized pseudogene. The CDR3 is 16 residues long.

This rearrangement joins TRBV6-2 or TRBV6-3 to TRBJ2-7; 7 bases are shared with TRBD2. V lost 2 bases, J lost 3 bases, and 10 bases stayed unmatched. This CDR3 contains 16 residues. In germline, CDR1 is MNHEY, CDR2 SVGEGT. CDR3 bases: TGTGCCAGCAGTTACCGCCCCCCCGGCGGGGGCTACGAGCAGTACTTC. Protein sequence: CASSYRPPGGGYEQYF.

The gene calls are TRBV28 and TRBJ2-5; D is perhaps TRBD1 (8 bases). Germline V lookup: CDR1 MDHEN, CDR2 SYDVKM. The length of the CDR3 is 16 residues. The V end was cut by 3 bases, the J end by 7 bases, with 21 bases between. The CDR3 coding sequence is TGTGCCAGCAGTTTCGAGTACAGGGGGGACTATGGGACCCAGTACTTC. Translation: CASSFEYRGDYGTQYF.

The gene calls are TRBV30 and TRBJ2-1, with TRBD2 matching 10 bases. V lost 7 bases, J lost 6 bases, and 12 bases stayed unmatched. The CDR3 is made up of 15 amino acids. Germline-derived CDR1 and CDR2 are GTSNPN and SVGIG (reference sequence). The CDR3 reads CAFRGASGGFNEQFF. CDR3 DNA sequence: TGTGCCTTTCGAGGGGCTAGCGGGGGTTTCAATGAGCAGTTCTTC.

The V and J genes are TRBV19 and TRBJ1-1; the match to TRBD1 covers 9 bases. The germline CDR1 and CDR2 sequences are LNHDA and SQIVND (reference sequence). CDR3 length: 14 amino acids. V was pared by 1 base and J by 4 bases, with 1 base of the junction left unmatched. In nucleotides, the CDR3 is TGTGCCAGTAGTATAGGGGACAGGGCCACTGAAGCTTTCTTT. Translated, it gives CASSIGDRATEAFF.

V gene TRBV7-7 combines with J gene TRBJ2-2; a possible D gene is TRBD1 (5 bases). This CDR3 comprises 17 residues. V was cut by 2 bases and J by 1 base, with 14 bases left in between. Germline V gene lookup returns CDR1 SSHAT and CDR2 FNYEAQ (reference sequence). CDR3 amino acids: CASSLRQIFGNTGELFF. The CDR3 DNA is TGTGCCAGCAGCTTACGACAGATTTTCGGGAACACCGGGGAGCTGTTTTTT.

This clone was seen a few times. This sequence joins TRBV7-9 and TRBJ2-2; TRBD2 matches at 8 bases. Trimming took 0 bases from V and 1 from J; bases not matched to a gene: 10. Per the germline V gene, CDR1 is SEHNR and CDR2 is FQNEAQ (reference sequence). CDR3 length: 19 amino acids. CDR3 residues: CASSLARGAGEGNTGELFF. CDR3 bases: TGTGCCAGCAGCTTAGCGCGGGGAGCGGGAGAAGGGAACACCGGGGAGCTGTTTTTT.

The V gene is TRBV15, the J gene TRBJ2-1; 9 bases agree with TRBD1. The germline gives CDR1 LNHNV, CDR2 YYDKDF (reference sequence). CDR3 length: 17 residues. Trimming at V came to 3 bases and at J to 0 bases, leaving 6 bases not matched to a gene. Here the CDR3 DNA reads TGTGCCACCAGCAGGTTCGGACAGGGGAGCTCCTACAATGAGCAGTTCTTC. Translating gives CATSRFGQGSSYNEQFF.

The chain has TRBV6-1 and TRBJ1-2; TRBD1 matches at 8 bases. The CDR3 runs 13 residues. CDR1 and CDR2 from the germline V gene are MNHNS and SASEGT. Germline trimming cut 3 bases from V and 7 bases from J; bases unmatched to any gene: 4. DNA of the CDR3: TGTGCCAGCAGTGATAACAGGGGGGCTGGCTACACCTTC. It translates to CASSDNRGAGYTF.

This rearrangement joins TRBV2 to TRBJ2-7, with D maybe TRBD1 (7 bases). V dropped 3 bases and J dropped 3 bases, with 15 bases sitting between them. Germline CDR1 SNHLY, CDR2 FYNNEI. CDR3 length equals 15 residues. CDR3 amino acids: CASSERDRKLYEQYF. The CDR3 nucleotides are TGTGCCAGCAGTGAGCGGGACAGAAAACTCTACGAGCAGTACTTC.

The rearrangement links TRBV12-3 or TRBV12-4 to TRBJ1-6; D unresolved. CDR3 size: 12 residues. Between the trimmed V and J ends, which lost 9 bases and 9 bases, there was a span of 12 bases. The CDR3 nucleotides read TGTGCCAGTACGAATCGGGGTTCACCCCTCCACTTT. Its protein is CASTNRGSPLHF.

The V gene is TRBV5-4, the J gene TRBJ2-1, with 8 bases lining up with TRBD2. This CDR3 has 15 amino acids. Looked up from germline, CDR1 is SGHNT and CDR2 is YYREEE (reference sequence). Trimming at V came to 2 bases and at J to 5 bases, leaving 6 bases not matched to a gene. This chain's CDR3 is CASSFSGGSHNEQFF. The CDR3 nucleotides read TGTGCCAGCAGCTTCTCGGGAGGGTCCCACAATGAGCAGTTCTTC. The entire variable domain, with the rest obtained from reference TRBV5-4 and TRBJ2-1, is as follows: ETGVTQSPTHLIKTRGQQVTLRCSSQSGHNTVSWYQQALGQGPQFIFQYYREEENGRGNFPPRFSGLQFPNYSSELNVNALELDDSALYLCASSFSGGSHNEQFFGPGTRLTVL.

The chain recombines TRBV7-3 with TRBJ2-5; D unclear. The CDR3 extends over 13 amino acids. Germline V CDR1 and CDR2: SGHTA, FQGTGA. V lost 3 bases, J lost 5 bases, and 10 bases lay in between. CDR3 region: CASSLRARETQYF. DNA of the CDR3: TGTGCCAGCAGCTTGAGAGCCCGTGAGACCCAGTACTTC.

This sequence joins TRBV5-1 and TRBJ2-5, with a tentative D call TRBD2 (5 bases). CDR3 length equals 14 residues. Germline V gene sequence: CDR1 SGHRS, CDR2 YFSETQ. V was pared by 1 base and J by 5 bases, with 12 bases between. DNA of the CDR3: TGCGCCAGCAGCTTGTCTGAGCGGAGGGAGACCCAGTACTTC. This sequence encodes CASSLSERRETQYF.

The chain carries TRBV18 and TRBJ1-1; D not resolved. The V end was cut by 0 bases, the J end by 6 bases, with 17 bases between. The CDR3 length is 16 residues. Germline V lookup: CDR1 KGHSH, CDR2 LQKENI. The CDR3 DNA is TGTGCCAGCTCACCACCGTCTCAGAGGAGCAGCTCTGAAGCTTTCTTT. Translation gives CASSPPSQRSSSEAFF.